This T cell receptor beta chain comes out of a study of shared clonotypes between healthy human individuals. V was shortened by 0 bases and J by 3 bases, with 9 bases between the two germline ends. From germline, CDR1 is SGHAT and CDR2 FQNNGV. CDR3 size: 15 residues. This table comes from immunoSEQ multiplex PCR, and its TCRdb copy is limited to in-frame clones, with some not included. This sample has a few million clones, with approximately 90% found just once. Sequences were obtained from naive CD4+ T cells sorted from blood. Subset: CD45RA+ positively selected. The clonotype originates from a young man in good health. The gene calls are TRBV11-2 and TRBJ1-5; D gene unclear. CDR3 in amino acids: CASSLDGSDNQPQHF. The CDR3, as DNA: TGTGCCAGCAGCTTAGATGGGAGTGACAATCAGCCCCAGCATTTT.